The 29 T cell receptor beta chains given below trace back to one sample, sequenced in a study of T and B cells in COVID-19 patients. BIOMED2 TRB-A/B primer pools were used in multiplex TRB PCR. Using its own MiXCR run on the multiplex PCR reads, TCRdb lists one record per CDR3 protein. The data contain about 3,000 distinct CDR3 sequences, about 30% of them singletons. Each TRB amplification used about 250-550 ng of genomic DNA from blood. The sequencing input was blood. Every receptor here comes from a human donor with active COVID-19. The donor label of this sample is uncertain.

The chain combines TRBV15 with TRBJ2-7; the match to TRBD1 covers 11 bases. Germline-derived CDR1 and CDR2 are LNHNV and YYDKDF (reference sequence). This CDR3 has 14 residues. V shed 3 bases, J shed 5 bases, and the junction held 3 bases outside the gene matches. In DNA form, the CDR3 reads TGTGCCACCAGCAGTGGACAGGGGGCTGACGAGCAGTACTTC. Residues: CATSSGQGADEQYF.

The V call is TRBV18, the J call TRBJ2-5, with 11 nucleotides matching TRBD2. Germline-derived CDR1 and CDR2 are KGHSH and LQKENI. V lost 1 base, J lost 4 bases, and 11 bases stayed unmatched. The CDR3 is 18 amino acids. The CDR3 reads CASSPRSSGGPLGETQYF. The CDR3 coding sequence is TGTGCCAGCTCACCACGGTCTAGCGGGGGGCCCCTGGGAGAGACCCAGTACTTC.

This clonotype has just a few counts. One end of the junction varies from germline; a read error may be responsible. The chain combines TRBV4-1 with TRBJ1-1, with D hard to call. Germline V gene sequence: CDR1 MGHRA, CDR2 YSYEKL. This CDR3 contains 13 residues. The CDR3 loop reads CASSQGGRTEAFF. The CDR3 DNA reads TGCGCCAGCAGTCAAGGAGGACGGACTGAAGCTTTCTTT.

This clonotype is deemed medium-sized. The rearrangement links TRBV4-3 to TRBJ1-2; the match to TRBD1 covers 11 bases. Germline CDR1 is LGHNA and CDR2 is YSLEER. The V segment lost 0 bases and the J segment 7 bases; nucleotides outside the gene matches: 13. The CDR3 covers 18 residues. CDR3 region: CASSQDSFSGTGGTGYTF. In DNA, the CDR3 is TGCGCCAGCAGCCAAGATTCTTTCTCGGGGACAGGGGGGACTGGCTACACCTTC.

The chain has TRBV18 and TRBJ2-2, with a weak D call TRBD1 (6 bases). Germline V gene data show CDR1 as KGHSH and CDR2 as LQKENI. V gave up 3 bases and J gave up 5 bases, with 16 bases separating them. The CDR3 is made up of 16 amino acids. In nucleotides, the CDR3 is TGTGCCAGCTCACCCCTCCCGGACAGAAAAACCGGGGAGCTGTTTTTT. Translation: CASSPLPDRKTGELFF.

The count of this clonotype is one. This may be a read error, as it is one base from a much larger clone. This chain uses TRBV6-5 with TRBJ2-1; a weak D match, TRBD1 (7 bases). V was cut by 6 bases and J by 6 bases, with 21 bases left in between. Looked up from germline, CDR1 is MNHEY and CDR2 is SVGAGI. The CDR3 spans 16 residues. The CDR3 DNA reads TGTGCCAGCAGAAACTCCGGAGGGGGCGGTCGCAATGAGCAGTTCTTC. Translation gives CASRNSGGGGRNEQFF.

This clonotype ranks as medium-sized. V usage is TRBV29-1 and J usage is TRBJ1-2; D not resolved. V lost 6 bases, J lost 8 bases, and 16 bases lay in between. Germline values: CDR1 SQVTM, CDR2 ANQGSEA. The CDR3 runs to 12 residues. CDR3 nucleotide sequence: TGCAGCGTCGGTGATACATCAAGGGGCTACACCTTC. This gives the protein CSVGDTSRGYTF.

This clonotype has more than one count but fewer than ten. The chain combines TRBV6-1 with TRBJ2-1, with 9 positions matching TRBD1. This CDR3 has 16 residues. J lost 5 bases, V lost 2 bases, and 7 bases had no gene match. Germline CDR1 and CDR2: MNHNS and SASEGT. The DNA for the CDR3 is TGTGCCAGCAGTGAACGGGCGGGACAGGGTGACAATGAGCAGTTCTTC. It codes for CASSERAGQGDNEQFF.

This clonotype appeared a few times. The rearrangement links TRBV5-6 to TRBJ1-2, with D unresolved. Germline V lookup: CDR1 SGHDT, CDR2 YYEEEE. This CDR3 spans 13 amino acids. Trimming removed 1 base from V and 4 bases from J, with 8 bases in between. CDR3 nucleotide sequence: TGTGCCAGCAGCTTGCGACACATCTATGGCTACACCTTC. Protein product: CASSLRHIYGYTF.

The chain employs TRBV6-5 and TRBJ1-1; no reliable D call. This CDR3 spans 12 amino acids. Germline V gene lookup returns CDR1 MNHEY and CDR2 SVGAGI. V lost 2 bases, J lost 5 bases, and 6 bases lay in between. DNA for the CDR3: TGTGCCAGCAGTTACGGCGGGACTGAAGCTTTCTTT. It encodes CASSYGGTEAFF.

The V gene is TRBV12-3 or TRBV12-4, the J gene TRBJ2-5; 10 nucleotides align to TRBD2. Trimming cost V 4 bases and J 2 bases; bases outside gene matches: 10. This CDR3 spans 17 amino acids. CDR3 sequence (DNA): TGTGCCAGCAGTTCCGGTGAACTAGCGGGGTTTCAAGAGACCCAGTACTTC. Translated: CASSSGELAGFQETQYF.

This rearrangement joins TRBV12-3 or TRBV12-4 to TRBJ2-6, with D unclear. The CDR3 totals 17 residues. V dropped 5 bases and J dropped 0 bases, with 14 bases sitting between them. This CDR3 reads CASSRPGPSSGANVLTF. The CDR3 DNA reads TGTGCCAGCAGTCGACCCGGGCCTAGCTCTGGGGCCAACGTCCTGACTTTC.

By frequency in the sample, this clonotype is medium-sized. J is TRBJ2-7 and V is TRBV6-5, with D perhaps assigned TRBD1 or TRBD2 (6 bases each). This CDR3 contains 14 residues. Trimming removed 7 bases from V and 2 bases from J, with 15 bases in between. From germline, CDR1 is MNHEY and CDR2 SVGAGI. The CDR3, as DNA: TGTGCCAGCAAACCTGACGGGGGCGCCTACGAGCAGTACTTC. Translating it yields CASKPDGGAYEQYF.

In its sample, this clonotype was seen a few times. J is TRBJ2-2 and V is TRBV6-1; D tentatively fits TRBD1 or TRBD2 (6 bases each). Between the trimmed V and J ends, which lost 8 bases and 6 bases, there was a span of 16 bases. The CDR3 contains 14 residues. The germline CDR1 and CDR2 sequences are MNHNS and SASEGT. The CDR3, as DNA: TGTGCCAGCTCGTGGGGGCGGGATCCCGGGGAGCTGTTTTTT. It specifies CASSWGRDPGELFF.

This clonotype was observed a few times. The chain couples TRBV6-6 to TRBJ2-5; 9 positions match TRBD1. Germline V CDR1 and CDR2: MNHNY, SVGAGI (reference sequence). V lost 8 bases and J lost 3; bases outside the gene matches: 7. The CDR3 runs to 14 residues. This CDR3 reads CASGLQGAKETQYF. The CDR3 coding sequence is TGTGCCAGCGGCCTACAGGGGGCTAAAGAGACCCAGTACTTC.

This clonotype occurred a few times. V is TRBV6-1 and J is TRBJ1-3; possible D gene TRBD1, 6 bases. The CDR3 is made up of 15 amino acids. Deletions cut 6 bases from V and 1 base from J, with 13 bases between. CDR1 and CDR2 (germline): MNHNS, SASEGT. The DNA of the CDR3 is TGTGCCAGCAGACAGGGTATCGGGTCTGGAAACACCATATATTTT. Translating it yields CASRQGIGSGNTIYF.

This clonotype rates as large. The V gene is TRBV29-1, the J gene TRBJ1-1; 8 bases are shared with TRBD1. CDR3 size: 13 residues. The germline V gene has CDR1 SQVTM and CDR2 ANQGSEA. V lost 1 base and J lost 8; bases outside the gene matches: 6. The CDR3 coding sequence is TGCAGCGTTGAAGGGACAGGGAGGCTAGAAGCTTTCTTT. This gives the protein CSVEGTGRLEAFF.

This rearrangement joins TRBV29-1 to TRBJ2-7, with 9 bases aligning to TRBD2. Germline V lookup: CDR1 SQVTM, CDR2 ANQGSEA. The CDR3 runs to 15 residues. V lost 4 bases to trimming and J lost 6 bases; unmatched junction nucleotides: 13. The CDR3 sequence: CSVVWSGGRPREQYF. In DNA, the CDR3 is TGCAGCGTTGTGTGGAGCGGGGGGCGCCCTCGCGAGCAGTACTTC.

A few counts support this clonotype. V is TRBV20-1 and J is TRBJ1-4; D uncertain. The germline V gene encodes CDR1 DFQATT and CDR2 SNEGSKA (reference sequence). The CDR3 sequence is 13 residues long. V was trimmed by 3 bases and J by 6 bases, leaving 11 bases between them. CDR3 coding DNA: TGCAGTGCTAGCTCGGAGGGTGATGAAAAACTGTTTTTT. It yields the protein CSASSEGDEKLFF.

This clonotype ranks as medium-sized. The CDR3 nucleotides are TGTGCCAGTAGTCGGGTTACTAGCACAGATACGCAGTATTTT. This encodes CASSRVTSTDTQYF. The chain recombines TRBV19 with TRBJ2-3, with D unclear. Germline V gene data show CDR1 as LNHDA and CDR2 as SQIVND (reference sequence). This CDR3 region has 14 residues. The V and J ends lost 5 bases and 0 bases respectively, with 9 bases between them.

By sample fraction, this clonotype is medium-sized. The V gene is TRBV19, the J gene TRBJ2-7; a possible D gene is TRBD2 (5 bases). V was pared by 5 bases and J by 0 bases, with 8 bases between. Per the germline V gene, CDR1 is LNHDA and CDR2 is SQIVND (reference sequence). CDR3 size: 13 residues. CDR3 loop: CASSPGSSYEQYF. The CDR3, as DNA: TGTGCCAGTAGTCCGGGGAGCTCCTACGAGCAGTACTTC.

This clonotype rates as medium-sized. CDR3 in DNA: TGTGCCAGCAAGGGGACAGGGAAAAACGAGCAGTACTTC. Protein product: CASKGTGKNEQYF. V gene TRBV6-2 or TRBV6-3 combines with J gene TRBJ2-7, with TRBD1 matching over 9 bases. The trim removed 7 bases at V and 5 bases at J, leaving 6 bases unmatched. CDR3 size: 13 residues. Germline CDR1 MNHEY, CDR2 SVGEGT.

This clonotype was counted only a few times. The chain carries TRBV5-6 and TRBJ1-2; 8 nucleotides match TRBD1. Germline loops: CDR1 SGHDT, CDR2 YYEEEE. V lost 4 bases, J lost 8 bases, and 10 bases stayed unmatched. CDR3 length equals 14 residues. The CDR3: CASSPPQGAGGYTF. In DNA, the CDR3 is TGTGCCAGCAGCCCGCCCCAGGGGGCGGGAGGCTACACCTTC.

This sequence joins TRBV19 and TRBJ1-1; TRBD1 matches at 8 bases. CDR1 and CDR2 from the germline V gene are LNHDA and SQIVND (reference sequence). V gave up 4 bases and J gave up 6 bases; unmatched junction bases: 4. The CDR3 contains 13 residues. The CDR3 DNA is TGTGCCAGTAGTACTACAGGGGGGGCTGAAGCTTTCTTT. Translation gives CASSTTGGAEAFF.

The J gene is TRBJ2-4, the V gene TRBV6-2 or TRBV6-3; 8 nucleotides agree with TRBD1. The CDR3 is 15 residues long. Germline lookup yields CDR1 MNHEY and CDR2 SVGEGT. The V and J ends lost 7 bases and 3 bases, in that order; junction bases with no gene match: 8. CDR3 protein: CASTQRGTGKNIQYF. DNA of the CDR3: TGTGCCAGCACCCAAAGGGGGACAGGCAAAAACATTCAGTACTTC.

The chain recombines TRBV29-1 with TRBJ2-7; 9 bases map to TRBD1. The CDR3 loop spans 14 amino acids. CDR1 and CDR2 (germline): SQVTM, ANQGSEA. Losses at the gene ends were 1 base for V and 7 bases for J; bases not matched to a gene: 8. CDR3 residues: CSVEGTGEWDEQYF. DNA for the CDR3: TGCAGCGTTGAAGGGACAGGGGAGTGGGATGAGCAGTACTTC.

This clonotype is judged medium-sized. This CDR3 is CASSFSRDRDRTGELFF. The CDR3 nucleotides are TGTGCCAGCAGTTTTTCCCGGGACAGGGATAGGACCGGGGAGCTGTTTTTT. This chain connects TRBV27 to TRBJ2-2, with TRBD1 identical over 9 bases. V was pared by 3 bases and J by 5 bases, with 10 bases of the junction left unmatched. This CDR3 has 17 residues. The germline gives CDR1 MNHEY, CDR2 SMNVEV (reference sequence).

The CDR3 coding sequence is TGTGCCAGCAGCCAAAACCCCCCGATAGATACGCAGTATTTT. This sequence encodes CASSQNPPIDTQYF. The V and J genes are TRBV19 and TRBJ2-3, with unresolved D. This CDR3 has 14 amino acids. Between the trimmed V and J ends, which lost 9 bases and 5 bases, there was a span of 18 bases. CDR1 and CDR2 from the germline V gene are LNHDA and SQIVND (reference sequence).

The V call is TRBV6-5, the J call TRBJ2-3, with TRBD1 identical over 10 bases. The V gene end was trimmed by 4 bases and the J gene end by 6 bases; junction bases not matched to a gene: 7. CDR1 and CDR2 from the germline V gene are MNHEY and SVGAGI. This CDR3 has 15 amino acids. CDR3 nucleotides: TGTGCCAGCAGTTTCCGACAGGGGGCAGGGGATACGCAGTATTTT. Its protein is CASSFRQGAGDTQYF.